The entry below describes one T cell receptor beta chain. The antigen remains undetermined. The data stem from a study of shared clonotypes between healthy human individuals. Study background: A few men and a couple of women, aged 18 to 49, were donors.

CD45RO-negative CD8 cells positively selected for CCR7 made up the naive population, which excluded terminally differentiated effector memory CD45RA+ cells. All participating donors were Caucasian adults from Nashville, Tennessee. From germline, CDR1 is LGHNA and CDR2 YSLEER. Trimming stripped 1 base from V and 2 bases from J, with 12 bases between. This CDR3 has 15 amino acids. Points from the study as a whole: Researchers found naive subsets generally carried larger estimated richness than memory subsets.

DNA at around 200 ng, tens of thousands of T cell genomes, went into sorted-subset replicate PCRs. TCRdb's table, derived via immunoSEQ multiplex PCR, lists solely in-frame clones and lacks some. This sample carries about 2.2 million clones, 93% of them seen once, and the ten largest clones take under 2%. The sequence was collected from a man aged 18 to 30 in good health. Some clones in this sample may be carry-over from other donors' samples. Sequenced input: naive CD8+ T cells from PBMCs. The rearrangement links TRBV4-3 to TRBJ2-7, with D possibly being TRBD1 or TRBD2 (5 bases each). The chain's CDR3 is CASSQVEGPTYEQYF. For the CDR3, the DNA is TGCGCCAGCAGCCAAGTTGAGGGGCCGACCTACGAGCAGTACTTC.